These 22 T cell receptor beta chains share one sample of origin, sequenced in a study of identical twins. TCRdb re-called the 5' RACE reads with MiXCR, one entry per CDR3 protein. This table has a few hundred thousand distinct CDR3 sequences, approximately 9.6% appearing once. These data also featured in a second study, about yellow fever vaccine responses in identical twins.

Material: PBMCs. All receptors come from a woman aged 18-29 years in good health.

This clonotype was observed many times. The CDR3 DNA sequence: TGCAGTGCTAGAGATACAAGACAGGGGGCGAATCAGCCCCAGCATTTT. Its protein is CSARDTRQGANQPQHF. This rearrangement joins TRBV20-1 to TRBJ1-5; TRBD1 matches 10 bases. There are 16 residues in the CDR3. CDR1 and CDR2 from the germline V gene are DFQATT and SNEGSKA (reference sequence). J gave up 4 bases and V 0 bases, and 6 bases lay outside the gene matches.

This clonotype was recorded at least ten times. The chain links TRBV10-3 to TRBJ2-5; D is unresolved. Germline V gene sequence: CDR1 ENHRY, CDR2 SYGVKD. Trimming cost V 6 bases and J 9 bases, with 14 bases left between them. CDR3 size: 12 residues. The CDR3 region has the DNA TGTGCCATCAGCGACTCCCAGTCGTCCCAGTACTTC. The encoded protein is CAISDSQSSQYF.

This clonotype has only a few counts. V is TRBV7-9 and J is TRBJ2-1; D is ambiguous. Between the trimmed V and J ends, which lost 9 bases and 7 bases, there was a span of 1 base. Germline CDR1 SEHNR, CDR2 FQNEAQ (reference sequence). This CDR3 is 8 amino acids long. Written as DNA, the CDR3 is TGTGCCAGGAATGAGCAGTTCTTC. Its translation is CARNEQFF.

This clonotype was seen ten or more times. The chain links TRBV5-6 to TRBJ2-1; 7 bases align to TRBD1. CDR1 SGHDT and CDR2 YYEEEE come from the germline V gene. V dropped 4 bases and J dropped 4; count of bases not matched to a gene: 8. The CDR3 is 15 residues long. The CDR3 is CASSRTQGQYNEQFF. The CDR3, as DNA: TGTGCCAGCAGCCGAACACAGGGGCAGTACAATGAGCAGTTCTTC.

This clonotype was recorded a few times. The chain employs TRBV20-1 and TRBJ2-1; 11 bases map to TRBD1. With 7 bases clipped from V and 3 bases from J, the junction kept 5 bases outside the gene matches. Germline V CDR1 and CDR2: DFQATT, SNEGSKA (reference sequence). The CDR3 is made up of 14 amino acids. CDR3 loop: CSVRDRGYYNEQFF. The DNA for the CDR3 is TGCAGTGTCAGGGACAGGGGGTACTACAATGAGCAGTTCTTC.

This clonotype turned up a few times. The chain couples TRBV14 to TRBJ2-7; D gene ambiguous. V lost 2 bases and J lost 1, with 9 bases in between. The germline CDR1 and CDR2 sequences are SGHDN and FVKESK. CDR3 length equals 14 residues. This CDR3 is CASSQSPASYEQYF. The CDR3 nucleotides are TGTGCCAGCAGCCAAAGTCCAGCGTCCTACGAGCAGTACTTC. Together with reference TRBV14 and TRBJ2-7, the CDR3 gives the full variable domain: EAGVTQFPSHSVIEKGQTVTLRCDPISGHDNLYWYRRVMGKEIKFLLHFVKESKQDESGMPNNRFLAERTGGTYSTLKVQPAELEDSGVYFCASSQSPASYEQYFGPGTRLTVT.

This clonotype has only a few counts. The chain couples TRBV7-6 to TRBJ2-7; a weak D match, TRBD1 (7 bases). Per germline, CDR1 SGHVS and CDR2 FNYEAQ. Trimming took off 5 bases at V and 1 base at J, with 15 bases between the two ends. CDR3 length: 15 amino acids. The CDR3 bases are TGTGCCAGCAGCCACGACAGGGAGGATTCCTACGAGCAGTACTTC. Protein: CASSHDREDSYEQYF.

There are many counts of this clonotype. J is TRBJ2-3 and V is TRBV20-1, with TRBD2 matching 11 bases. V lost 6 bases and J lost 3; bases outside the gene matches: 8. The CDR3 length is 15 residues. CDR1 and CDR2 from the germline V gene are DFQATT and SNEGSKA (reference sequence). The CDR3 here is CSAPTSGVGTDTQYF. DNA of the CDR3: TGCAGTGCGCCGACTAGCGGGGTCGGGACAGATACGCAGTATTTT.

CDR3 residues: CASSLLGGSLRSPLHF. As DNA, the CDR3 is TGTGCCAGCAGTTTATTGGGGGGATCACTGCGTTCACCCCTCCACTTT. The J gene is TRBJ1-6, the V gene TRBV28; maybe TRBD1 (5 bases). Germline-derived CDR1 and CDR2 are MDHEN and SYDVKM. This CDR3 spans 16 amino acids. V gave up 1 base and J gave up 9 bases, with 16 bases separating them.

This clonotype was seen many times. The J gene is TRBJ1-5, the V gene TRBV12-3 or TRBV12-4; the match to TRBD1 covers 7 bases. The CDR3 extends over 14 amino acids. With V trimmed by 5 bases and J by 7 bases, 8 bases remained unmatched. The CDR3, as DNA: TGTGCCAGCAGTGACCTGACAGGGTCCCAGCCCCAGCATTTT. Its translation: CASSDLTGSQPQHF.

The chain recombines TRBV7-9 with TRBJ1-1; D is unclear. Germline V gives CDR1 SEHNR, CDR2 FQNEAQ (reference sequence). This CDR3 has 15 amino acids. V gave up 1 base and J gave up 3 bases, with 12 bases separating them. The CDR3 DNA reads as TGTGCCAGCAGCTTAGGCATGGGGATGGACACTGAAGCTTTCTTT. This codes for CASSLGMGMDTEAFF.

This clonotype was detected a few times. The chain couples TRBV19 to TRBJ2-7, with unresolved D. The CDR3 length is 14 residues. CDR1 is LNHDA, CDR2 SQIVND, per germline (reference sequence). The V gene lost 5 bases and the J gene lost 5 bases, with 16 bases spanning the gap. The CDR3 protein is CASSVPAESHEQYF. As DNA, the CDR3 is TGTGCCAGTAGTGTCCCTGCCGAATCCCACGAGCAGTACTTC. Variable domain in full (rest from reference TRBV19 and TRBJ2-7): DGGITQSPKYLFRKEGQNVTLSCEQNLNHDAMYWYRQDPGQGLRLIYYSQIVNDFQKGDIAEGYSVSREKKESFPLTVTSAQKNPTAFYLCASSVPAESHEQYFGPGTRLTVT.

CDR3 bases: TGCGCCAGCACAGACGGGAACATTCAGTACTTC. This sequence encodes CASTDGNIQYF. This rearrangement joins TRBV5-1 to TRBJ2-4; unclear D gene. The V end lost 6 bases, the J end lost 7 bases, and 8 bases lay between the germline ends. The CDR3 sequence is 11 residues long. Germline V gives CDR1 SGHRS, CDR2 YFSETQ. Combining the CDR3 with reference TRBV5-1 and TRBJ2-4 gives the whole variable domain KAGVTQTPRYLIKTRGQQVTLSCSPISGHRSVSWYQQTPGQGLQFLFEYFSETQRNKGNFPGRFSGRQFSNSRSEMNVSTLELGDSALYLCASTDGNIQYFGAGTRLSVL.

This clonotype was found many times. This chain uses TRBV12-3 or TRBV12-4 with TRBJ2-5, with 10 bases lining up with TRBD1. V was clipped by 6 bases and J by 5 bases; unmatched bases: 6. The CDR3 runs to 14 residues. The CDR3 nucleotides read TGTGCCAGCAGCCCGACAGGGGGCTTGGAGACCCAGTACTTC. Its protein product is CASSPTGGLETQYF.

In DNA, the CDR3 is TGTGCCAGCTCACCTGGGGGTCGTGACAATGAGCAGTTCTTC. Translated: CASSPGGRDNEQFF. This rearrangement joins TRBV18 to TRBJ2-1; the D call may be TRBD1 or TRBD2 (5 bases each). Trimming shortened V by 3 bases and J by 5 bases, and 11 bases separated the two germline ends. This CDR3 comprises 14 residues. The germline V gene has CDR1 KGHSH and CDR2 LQKENI.

The table lists this clonotype with a few counts. The chain combines TRBV11-2 with TRBJ2-1; the match to TRBD2 covers 14 bases. V lost 0 bases and J lost 10; bases outside the gene matches: 8. From germline, CDR1 is SGHAT and CDR2 FQNNGV. The CDR3 totals 17 residues. The CDR3 sequence: CASSLDRLAGGPLEQFF. In DNA, the CDR3 is TGTGCCAGCAGCTTAGATCGACTAGCGGGGGGGCCGTTGGAGCAGTTCTTC.

Only a few counts were recorded for this clonotype. V and J are TRBV7-9 and TRBJ1-5, with TRBD1 matching 7 bases. The junction had 3 bases not matched to a gene; V was cut back by 2 bases and J by 5 bases. The CDR3 loop spans 14 amino acids. In germline, CDR1 is SEHNR, CDR2 FQNEAQ (reference sequence). The CDR3 reads CASSLQGDDQPQHF. In DNA, the CDR3 is TGTGCCAGCAGCTTACAGGGGGATGATCAGCCCCAGCATTTT.

This clonotype showed up just a few times. The chain links TRBV12-3 or TRBV12-4 to TRBJ1-5; unclear D gene. V was shortened by 5 bases and J by 3 bases, with 14 bases between the two germline ends. This CDR3 has 15 amino acids. CDR3 sequence: CASSEGLEINQPQHF. CDR3 bases: TGTGCCAGCAGTGAGGGTCTTGAAATCAATCAGCCCCAGCATTTT.

The table lists this clonotype with a few counts. The J gene is TRBJ2-7, the V gene TRBV12-3 or TRBV12-4; D may correspond to TRBD1 or TRBD2 (6 bases each). Trimming took off 11 bases at V and 0 bases at J, with 29 bases between the two ends. The CDR3 has 18 amino acids. DNA of the CDR3: TGTGCCTTCTCCCTTAAGCCGTGGGGGGCGGGGAGCTCCTACGAGCAGTACTTC. Translating it yields CAFSLKPWGAGSSYEQYF.

This clonotype showed up many times. The chain is built from TRBV4-1 and TRBJ2-5; D is ambiguous. The length of the CDR3 is 14 residues. Trimming cost V 2 bases and J 5 bases, with 12 bases left between them. Germline loops: CDR1 MGHRA, CDR2 YSYEKL. CDR3 sequence: CASSQPQKRETQYF. DNA of the CDR3: TGCGCCAGCAGCCAACCACAAAAGAGGGAGACCCAGTACTTC.

The genes are TRBV20-1 and TRBJ1-2; the D gene is possibly TRBD1 (6 bases). From germline, CDR1 is DFQATT and CDR2 SNEGSKA (reference sequence). This CDR3 region has 13 residues. Trimming shortened V by 0 bases and J by 8 bases, and 13 bases separated the two germline ends. CDR3 residues: CSAREQGSPGYTF. The CDR3 nucleotides are TGCAGTGCTAGAGAACAGGGTTCGCCCGGCTACACCTTC.

V and J are TRBV13 and TRBJ2-1; no clear D gene. CDR3 length: 15 amino acids. The germline V gene has CDR1 PRHDT and CDR2 FYEKMQ (reference sequence). V lost 2 bases and J lost 0, with 8 bases in between. CDR3 in amino acids: CASSLNHFSYNEQFF. CDR3 in DNA: TGTGCCAGCAGCTTAAATCATTTCTCCTACAATGAGCAGTTCTTC.